The text below deals with one T cell receptor beta chain. The sample originates from a study of chemoradiotherapy in HPV16-positive cancers. This CDR3 contains 10 residues. Looked up from germline, CDR1 is SNHLY and CDR2 is FYNNEI. Between the trimmed V and J ends, which lost 11 bases and 4 bases, there was a span of 8 bases. Generated by immunoSEQ multiplex PCR, the TCRdb table keeps only in-frame clones and is missing some. The sample has approximately 13,000 clones, over 75% seen once; the top ten hold under 7%. The sequence was collected from a human donor with HPV-associated anogenital cancer. Sequenced here: blood, sampled from a patient who underwent chemoradiotherapy. V and J are TRBV2 and TRBJ1-2; D uncertain. The CDR3 DNA reads as TGTGCCTATGGTGCCTATGGCTACACCTTC. As protein: CAYGAYGYTF.